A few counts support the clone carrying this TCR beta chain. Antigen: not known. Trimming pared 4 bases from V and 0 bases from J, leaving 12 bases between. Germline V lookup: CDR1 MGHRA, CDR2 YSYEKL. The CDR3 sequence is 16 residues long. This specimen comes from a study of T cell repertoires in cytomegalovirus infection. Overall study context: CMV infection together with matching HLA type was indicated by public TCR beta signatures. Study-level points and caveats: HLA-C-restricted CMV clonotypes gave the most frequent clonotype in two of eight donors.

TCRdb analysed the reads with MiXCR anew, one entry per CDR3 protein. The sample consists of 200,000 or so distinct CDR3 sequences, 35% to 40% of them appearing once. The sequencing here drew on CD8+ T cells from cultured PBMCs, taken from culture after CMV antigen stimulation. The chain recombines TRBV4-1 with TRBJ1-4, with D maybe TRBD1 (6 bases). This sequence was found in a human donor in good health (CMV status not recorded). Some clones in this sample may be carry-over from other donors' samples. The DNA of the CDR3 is TGCGCCAGCAGCCCCAGACAGGCCGCAACTAATGAAAAACTGTTTTTT. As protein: CASSPRQAATNEKLFF.